This TCR beta chain was sequenced during a study of PD-L1 blockade in urothelial cancer. Study context: Male patients with bladder-origin urothelial cancer numbered about 90% of the roughly 29. Samples of blood were analyzed 3 weeks (second dose) and 6 weeks after treatment start. Study findings and constraints: At the 3-week point, tumor-associated blood clones expanded more in durable-benefit patients.

The authors spiked synthetic TCR analog templates into each PCR. The method was immunoSEQ multiplex PCR; TCRdb's version includes in-frame clones alone and lacks a portion of them. The profile covers 90,000 to 100,000 clones, with 90% appearing a single time and under 2% taken by the ten largest. Per the germline V gene, CDR1 is ENHRY and CDR2 is SYGVKD. V lost 1 base and J lost 5, with 6 bases in between. CDR3 length: 13 amino acids. Time point indicated: pretreatment peripheral blood. Points on this clone: The antigen remains unidentified.

This receptor was identified in a man in his sixties with urothelial cancer. The genes are TRBV10-3 and TRBJ1-5, with D maybe TRBD1 (5 bases). The starting material was PBMCs, obtained around atezolizumab (anti-PD-L1) treatment. The CDR3 DNA sequence: TGTGCCATCAGTGAGTTAGGGGATCAGCCCCAGCATTTT. Amino acids: CAISELGDQPQHF.